These 25 T cell receptor beta chains originate from one sample sequenced in a study of Tregs in tolerant kidney transplant recipients. These receptors lack a known antigen. Data came from immunoSEQ multiplex PCR; TCRdb stores just in-frame clones and leaves some out. Of just over 1,400 clones in the sample, roughly 41% were seen once. What was sequenced was Tregs from blood grown in culture. The receptors were gathered from a human donor in good health.

J is TRBJ2-7 and V is TRBV18; D remains ambiguous. V was cut by 4 bases and J by 1 base, with 11 bases left in between. Germline V lookup: CDR1 KGHSH, CDR2 LQKENI. There are 14 residues in the CDR3. The CDR3 sequence is CASSRRADSYEQYF. As DNA, the CDR3 is TGTGCCAGCTCACGCCGCGCGGATTCCTACGAGCAGTACTTC.

Relative to its sample, this clone is medium-sized (0.01 to 0.1%). V usage is TRBV2 and J usage is TRBJ2-7; 7 nucleotides agree with TRBD1. With V trimmed by 7 bases and J by 0 bases, 12 bases remained unmatched. In germline, CDR1 is SNHLY, CDR2 FYNNEI. CDR3 length: 16 amino acids. The CDR3 here is CASNGPGGSNSYEQYF. CDR3 nucleotides: TGTGCCAGCAATGGCCCAGGGGGTAGTAACTCCTACGAGCAGTACTTC.

This clone came up a few times. The genes are TRBV7-2 and TRBJ2-3, with 7 bases identical to TRBD2. Germline-derived CDR1 and CDR2 are SGHTA and FQGNSA. The CDR3 spans 15 residues. Germline trimming cut 4 bases from V and 8 bases from J; bases unmatched to any gene: 12. CDR3 in amino acids: CASSSLGGEQATQYF. Written as DNA, the CDR3 is TGTGCCAGCAGCTCTCTTGGGGGGGAGCAAGCTACGCAGTATTTT.

Sample share makes this clone medium-sized. The chain links TRBV6-1 to TRBJ2-7; unclear D gene. Germline loops: CDR1 MNHNS, CDR2 SASEGT. Trimming cost V 5 bases and J 5 bases, with 7 bases left between them. This CDR3 contains 11 residues. The CDR3 loop reads CASSYGHEQYF. The CDR3 DNA sequence: TGTGCCAGCAGTTACGGGCACGAGCAGTACTTC.

This chain links TRBV11-1 with TRBJ1-4; D ambiguous. The CDR3 contains 13 residues. V lost 1 base and J lost 9, with 9 bases in between. CDR1 SGHAT and CDR2 FQDESV come from the germline V gene (reference sequence). As DNA, the CDR3 is TGTGCCAGCAGCTTAGAGTTACCGCAAAAACTGTTTTTT. Its protein is CASSLELPQKLFF.

The rearrangement joins TRBV27 to TRBJ2-7, with TRBD2 matching over 7 bases. This CDR3 has 15 amino acids. The J segment lost 0 bases and the V segment lost 5 bases, leaving 7 bases of the junction unmatched. Per the germline V gene, CDR1 is MNHEY and CDR2 is SMNVEV (reference sequence). CDR3 DNA: TGTGCCAGCAGTAGAGCGGGGTTGAGCTCCTACGAGCAGTACTTC. Its translation is CASSRAGLSSYEQYF.

This clone appeared a few times. The CDR3: CASSVGPGRSYEQYF. CDR3 sequence (DNA): TGTGCCAGCAGCGTAGGTCCAGGGCGTAGTTACGAGCAGTACTTC. The chain joins TRBV21-1 to TRBJ2-7; the DNA was not used to check the table's D call, TRBD1. TRBV21-1 is listed as a pseudogene. The CDR3 loop spans 15 amino acids.

In this sample, this clone is medium-sized. The J gene is TRBJ1-4, the V gene TRBV7-9; D gene ambiguous. V was shortened by 1 base and J by 9 bases, with 9 bases between the two germline ends. CDR1 and CDR2 from the germline V gene are SEHNR and FQNEAQ (reference sequence). This CDR3 contains 13 residues. The CDR3 DNA sequence: TGTGCCAGCAGCTTAGAGTTACCGCAAAAACTGTTTTTT. It translates to CASSLELPQKLFF.

This clone has a handful of counts. The chain recombines TRBV9 with TRBJ1-1, with a possible D match to TRBD1 (5 bases). Trimming left V 1 base short and J 5 bases short, with 9 bases between. Germline CDR1 SGDLS, CDR2 YYNGEE. This CDR3 spans 13 amino acids. The CDR3 DNA is TGTGCCAGCAGCGTAAGGGGCGATACTGAAGCTTTCTTT. This sequence encodes CASSVRGDTEAFF. Full variable domain (rest looked up from reference TRBV9 and TRBJ1-1): DSGVTQTPKHLITATGQRVTLRCSPRSGDLSVYWYQQSLDQGLQFLIQYYNGEERAKGNILERFSAQQFPDLHSELNLSSLELGDSALYFCASSVRGDTEAFFGQGTRLTVV.

The CDR3 bases are TGTGCCAGCAGGACGCCAGATACGCAGTATTTT. Its translation: CASRTPDTQYF. The rearrangement joins TRBV6-1 to TRBJ2-3; D unclear. The CDR3 contains 11 residues. Deletions cut 6 bases from V and 4 bases from J, with 5 bases between. Germline-derived CDR1 and CDR2 are MNHNS and SASEGT.

Only a few counts were recorded for this clone. The chain joins TRBV7-2 to TRBJ1-2, with a possible D match to TRBD1 (6 bases). Germline V gene data show CDR1 as SGHTA and CDR2 as FQGNSA. The CDR3 spans 14 residues. The V and J ends lost 5 bases and 7 bases respectively, with 17 bases between them. The CDR3 DNA sequence: TGTGCCAGCAGCGTCATTCAGGGGCTCTCTGGCTACACCTTC. This gives the protein CASSVIQGLSGYTF.

The chain combines TRBV6-5 with TRBJ2-7, with 8 bases lining up with TRBD1. Losses at the gene ends were 6 bases for V and 0 bases for J; bases not matched to a gene: 7. Germline loops: CDR1 MNHEY, CDR2 SVGAGI. This CDR3 is 15 amino acids long. CDR3 region: CASSFRQGISYEQYF. The CDR3 bases are TGTGCCAGCAGCTTTAGACAGGGGATCTCCTACGAGCAGTACTTC.

Sample share makes this clone medium-sized. The gene calls are TRBV5-1 and TRBJ2-5; D may be TRBD2 (6 bases). The CDR3 totals 15 residues. Looked up from germline, CDR1 is SGHRS and CDR2 is YFSETQ. The V gene lost 7 bases and the J gene lost 4 bases, with 20 bases spanning the gap. CDR3 protein: CASGWGGRRGETQYF. In DNA, the CDR3 is TGCGCCAGCGGATGGGGCGGCCGGCGGGGAGAGACCCAGTACTTC.

The chain has TRBV11-2 and TRBJ2-2, with D possibly matching TRBD2 (6 bases). V lost 5 bases and J 0 bases, leaving 13 bases between the germline ends. The germline gives CDR1 SGHAT, CDR2 FQNNGV. The CDR3 has 16 residues. The CDR3 DNA is TGTGCCAGCAGCCTCTCTAGCGTACCGAACACCGGGGAGCTGTTTTTT. Encoded protein: CASSLSSVPNTGELFF. Complete variable domain (other parts from reference TRBV11-2 and TRBJ2-2): EAGVAQSPRYKIIEKRQSVAFWCNPISGHATLYWYQQILGQGPKLLIQFQNNGVVDDSQLPKDRFSAERLKGVDSTLKIQPAKLEDSAVYLCASSLSSVPNTGELFFGEGSRLTVL.

The gene calls are TRBV5-1 and TRBJ2-1; D gene unclear. The CDR3 is made up of 13 amino acids. Germline V gene sequence: CDR1 SGHRS, CDR2 YFSETQ. The germline V and J ends were trimmed by 2 bases and 5 bases, with 8 bases remaining between them. The CDR3 region has the DNA TGCGCCAGCAGCTTATATGTGGACAATGAGCAGTTCTTC. Amino acids: CASSLYVDNEQFF.

This clone qualifies as medium-sized. This chain joins TRBV2 and TRBJ1-5, with 10 bases that match TRBD1. The CDR3 has 19 amino acids. Trimming took 6 bases from V and 3 from J; bases not matched to a gene: 17. The germline V gene encodes CDR1 SNHLY and CDR2 FYNNEI. Here the CDR3 reads CASRRSGTGVQRINQPQHF. The CDR3 DNA follows: TGTGCCAGCAGACGCTCCGGGACAGGGGTTCAGAGGATCAATCAGCCCCAGCATTTT.

The chain couples TRBV7-9 to TRBJ1-2; TRBD1 matches at 10 bases. The CDR3 runs 14 residues. With 5 bases clipped from V and 8 bases from J, the junction kept 8 bases outside the gene matches. Germline V lookup: CDR1 SEHNR, CDR2 FQNEAQ (reference sequence). CDR3 nucleotides: TGTGCCAGCAGCCTGAGGGGACAGGGGTCCGGCTACACCTTC. Amino acids: CASSLRGQGSGYTF. The variable domain in full, with the rest retrieved from reference TRBV7-9 and TRBJ1-2, is DTGVSQNPRHKITKRGQNVTFRCDPISEHNRLYWYRQTLGQGPEFLTYFQNEAQLEKSRLLSDRFSAERPKGSFSTLEIQRTEQGDSAMYLCASSLRGQGSGYTFGSGTRLTVV.

This clone was seen a handful of times. The CDR3 sequence: CASMFNQPQHF. CDR3 bases: TGTGCCAGCATGTTCAATCAGCCCCAGCATTTT. The chain joins TRBV6-9 to TRBJ1-5; D not resolved. This CDR3 comprises 11 residues. Germline V gene sequence: CDR1 MNHGY, CDR2 SVAAGI. The V end lost 7 bases, the J end lost 3 bases, and 4 bases lay between the germline ends.

This chain joins TRBV6-7 and TRBJ2-7; D unresolved. TRBV6-7 is flagged as an ORF with uncertain function. Trimming removed 2 bases from V and 5 bases from J, with 4 bases in between. The length of the CDR3 is 11 residues. For the CDR3, the DNA is TGTGCCAGCAGTTACGGGCACGAGCAGTACTTC. Amino acids: CASSYGHEQYF.

The chain employs TRBV6-1 and TRBJ1-5; unclear D gene. This CDR3 has 13 residues. Deletions cut 6 bases from V and 0 bases from J, with 6 bases between. Germline V CDR1 and CDR2: MNHNS, SASEGT. As DNA, the CDR3 is TGTGCCAGCAGGAAATATAGCAATCAGCCCCAGCATTTT. Protein sequence: CASRKYSNQPQHF.

This sequence joins TRBV7-6 and TRBJ2-5; D gene unclear. V lost 5 bases and J lost 5, with 6 bases in between. The V gene's germline CDR1 is SGHVS and CDR2 FNYEAQ. This CDR3 comprises 11 residues. The CDR3 coding sequence is TGTGCCAGCAGCCCTAAGGAGACCCAGTACTTC. It codes for CASSPKETQYF.

The V and J genes are TRBV7-3 and TRBJ1-5; D is undetermined. The V gene lost 2 bases and the J gene lost 3 bases, with 8 bases spanning the gap. This CDR3 region has 14 residues. Germline CDR1 reads SGHTA; CDR2 reads FQGTGA. As DNA, the CDR3 is TGTGCCAGCAGCTTAGTCACAACCAATCAGCCCCAGCATTTT. Its translation is CASSLVTTNQPQHF.

This clone counts as medium-sized. The CDR3 DNA is TGTGCCAGCAGCCTCGGACGGAGGCCCACTTTCGAGCAGTACTTC. It yields the protein CASSLGRRPTFEQYF. The rearrangement joins TRBV7-8 to TRBJ2-7; D is possibly TRBD2 (5 bases). Per the germline V gene, CDR1 is SGHVS and CDR2 is FQNEAQ. V lost 5 bases and J lost 6, with 20 bases in between. CDR3 size: 15 residues. The full variable domain, completed using reference TRBV7-8 and TRBJ2-7, is GAGVSQSPRYKVAKRGQDVALRCDPISGHVSLFWYQQALGQGPEFLTYFQNEAQLDKSGLPSDRFFAERPEGSVSTLKIQRTQQEDSAVYLCASSLGRRPTFEQYFGPGTRLTVT.

Sample share makes this clone medium-sized. The gene calls are TRBV6-1 and TRBJ1-2; D is unclear. The CDR3 consists of 15 residues. The germline CDR1 and CDR2 sequences are MNHNS and SASEGT. With 7 bases removed from V and 1 base from J, the gap between germline ends came to 16 bases. The CDR3 reads CASKEQPAFNYGYTF. The CDR3, as DNA: TGTGCCAGCAAGGAGCAGCCAGCTTTTAACTATGGCTACACCTTC.

This rearrangement joins TRBV5-4 to TRBJ2-1, with 13 bases identical to TRBD2. The germline V gene has CDR1 SGHNT and CDR2 YYREEE (reference sequence). With 5 bases clipped from V and 3 bases from J, the junction kept 2 bases outside the gene matches. This CDR3 has 15 residues. The CDR3 region has the DNA TGTGCCAGCAGTCGGACTAGCGGGGGCTACAATGAGCAGTTCTTC. Its translation: CASSRTSGGYNEQFF.